This TCR beta chain was observed in a study of cytomegalovirus exposure and HLA in healthy donors. Study-wide points: Donors were assumed by presence/absence analyses to have roughly uniform sequencing depth.

Both 60 Vbeta primers and 13 Jbeta primers went into the PCR. Per the original data handling: An analysis performed later counted 73 million or so unique TCR beta chains (roughly 10 million of them shared). The repertoire was sequenced with immunoSEQ multiplex PCR; TCRdb's copy has only in-frame clones and lacks some. Clone size and V and J calls were adopted from that table, with D and trimming inferred from the DNA. The table lists approximately 150,000 clones, roughly 80% of them singletons. Of note for this clone: Its antigen is undetermined.

The CDR3 has 13 amino acids. V was pared by 6 bases and J by 6 bases, with 12 bases between. Looked up from germline, CDR1 is MDHEN and CDR2 is SYDVKM. Sequences were obtained from PBMCs. This clonotype was sampled from a young man in good health and CMV-seropositive. The chain couples TRBV28 to TRBJ1-5; tentative D call: TRBD1 (6 bases). In DNA, the CDR3 is TGTGCCAGCAGGAAGGGGACACTTCAGCCCCAGCATTTT. It translates to CASRKGTLQPQHF.